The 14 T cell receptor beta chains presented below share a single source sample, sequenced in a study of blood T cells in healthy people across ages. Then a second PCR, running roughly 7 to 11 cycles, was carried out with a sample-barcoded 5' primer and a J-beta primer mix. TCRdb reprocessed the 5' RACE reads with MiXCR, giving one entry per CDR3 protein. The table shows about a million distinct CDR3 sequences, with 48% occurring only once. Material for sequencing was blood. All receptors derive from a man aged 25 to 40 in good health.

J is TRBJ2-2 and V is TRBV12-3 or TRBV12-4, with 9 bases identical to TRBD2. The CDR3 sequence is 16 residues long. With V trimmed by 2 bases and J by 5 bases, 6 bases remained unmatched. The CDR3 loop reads CASSLLSGGSTGELFF. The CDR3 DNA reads TGTGCCAGCAGTTTACTTAGCGGGGGATCGACCGGGGAGCTGTTTTTT.

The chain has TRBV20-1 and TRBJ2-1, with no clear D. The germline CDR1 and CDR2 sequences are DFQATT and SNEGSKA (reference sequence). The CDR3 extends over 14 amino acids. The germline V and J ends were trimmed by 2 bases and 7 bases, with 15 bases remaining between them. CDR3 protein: CSARSPGLANEQFF. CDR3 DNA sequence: TGCAGTGCTAGATCCCCCGGGTTGGCAAATGAGCAGTTCTTC.

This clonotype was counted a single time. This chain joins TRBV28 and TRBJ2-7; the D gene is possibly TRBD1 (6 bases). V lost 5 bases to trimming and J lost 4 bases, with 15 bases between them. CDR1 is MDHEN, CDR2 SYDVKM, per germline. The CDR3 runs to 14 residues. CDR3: CASSVTGQLYEQYF. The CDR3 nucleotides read TGTGCCAGCAGTGTAACCGGACAGTTATACGAGCAGTACTTC.

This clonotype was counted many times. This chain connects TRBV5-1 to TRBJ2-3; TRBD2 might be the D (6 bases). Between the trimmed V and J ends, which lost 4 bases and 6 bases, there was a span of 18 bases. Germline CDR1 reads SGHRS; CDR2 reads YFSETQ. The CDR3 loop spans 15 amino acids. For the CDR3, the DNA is TGCGCCAGCAGCCTGGAGGGGACCTCGGGGGATACGCAGTATTTT. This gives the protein CASSLEGTSGDTQYF.

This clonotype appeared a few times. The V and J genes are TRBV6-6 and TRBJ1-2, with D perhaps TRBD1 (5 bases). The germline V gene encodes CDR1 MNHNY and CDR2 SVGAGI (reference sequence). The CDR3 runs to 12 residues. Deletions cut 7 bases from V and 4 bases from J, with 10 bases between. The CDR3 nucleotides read TGTGCCAGCACCAGAGACAGCTATGGCTACACCTTC. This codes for CASTRDSYGYTF.

Here the CDR3 DNA reads TGTGCCAGCAGCTTGCGTAGCGGGGGGGCAGCAGATACGCAGTATTTT. Its translation is CASSLRSGGAADTQYF. The chain recombines TRBV7-2 with TRBJ2-3; 11 bases are a match to TRBD2. Germline-derived CDR1 and CDR2 are SGHTA and FQGNSA. The CDR3 spans 16 residues. V was clipped by 3 bases and J by 4 bases; unmatched bases: 6.

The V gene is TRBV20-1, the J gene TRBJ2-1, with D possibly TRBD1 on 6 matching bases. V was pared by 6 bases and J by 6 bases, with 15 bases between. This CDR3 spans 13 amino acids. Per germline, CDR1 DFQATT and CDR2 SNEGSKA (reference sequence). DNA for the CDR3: TGCAGTGCCCTGGGGGCGGCGGGCAATGAGCAGTTCTTC. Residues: CSALGAAGNEQFF.

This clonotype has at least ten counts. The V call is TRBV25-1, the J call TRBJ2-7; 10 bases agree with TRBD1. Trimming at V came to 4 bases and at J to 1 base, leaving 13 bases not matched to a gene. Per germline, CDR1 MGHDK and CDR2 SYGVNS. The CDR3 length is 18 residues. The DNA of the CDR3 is TGTGCCAGCAGTGTACCAGGACAGGGGGGGGATGGTTCCTACGAGCAGTACTTC. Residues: CASSVPGQGGDGSYEQYF.

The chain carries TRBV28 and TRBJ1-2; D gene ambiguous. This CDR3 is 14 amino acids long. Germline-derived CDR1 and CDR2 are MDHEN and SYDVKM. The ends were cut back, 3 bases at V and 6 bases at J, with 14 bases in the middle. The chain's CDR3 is CASSFTALGNGYTF. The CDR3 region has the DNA TGTGCCAGCAGTTTCACCGCCTTGGGGAATGGCTACACCTTC.

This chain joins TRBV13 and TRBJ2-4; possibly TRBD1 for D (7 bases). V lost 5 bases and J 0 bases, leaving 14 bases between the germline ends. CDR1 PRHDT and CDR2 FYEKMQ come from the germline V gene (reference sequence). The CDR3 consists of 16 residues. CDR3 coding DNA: TGTGCCAGCAGCCCGAGGCAGGGGGGAGCCAAAAACATTCAGTACTTC. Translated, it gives CASSPRQGGAKNIQYF.

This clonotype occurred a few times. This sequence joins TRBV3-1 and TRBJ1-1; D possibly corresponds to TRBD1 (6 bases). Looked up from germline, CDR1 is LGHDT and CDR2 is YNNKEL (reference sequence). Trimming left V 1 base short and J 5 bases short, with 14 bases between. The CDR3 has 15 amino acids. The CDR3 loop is CASSQVVGRGTEAFF. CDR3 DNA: TGTGCCAGCAGCCAAGTGGTAGGGAGGGGGACTGAAGCTTTCTTT.

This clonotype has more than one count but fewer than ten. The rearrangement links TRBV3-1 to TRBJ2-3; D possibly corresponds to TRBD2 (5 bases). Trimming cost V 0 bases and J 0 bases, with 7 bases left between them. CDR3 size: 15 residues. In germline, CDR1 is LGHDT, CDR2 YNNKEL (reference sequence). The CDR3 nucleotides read TGTGCCAGCAGCCAAGAGTCGGGGAGCACAGATACGCAGTATTTT. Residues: CASSQESGSTDTQYF.

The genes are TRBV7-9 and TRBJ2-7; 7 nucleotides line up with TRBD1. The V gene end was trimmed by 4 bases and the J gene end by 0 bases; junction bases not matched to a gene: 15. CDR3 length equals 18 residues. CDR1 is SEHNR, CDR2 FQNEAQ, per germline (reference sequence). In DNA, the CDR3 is TGTGCCAGCAGCTCGCTGATAGACCGGACAGGCCTCTCCTACGAGCAGTACTTC. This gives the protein CASSSLIDRTGLSYEQYF. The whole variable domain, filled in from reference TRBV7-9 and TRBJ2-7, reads DTGVSQNPRHKITKRGQNVTFRCDPISEHNRLYWYRQTLGQGPEFLTYFQNEAQLEKSRLLSDRFSAERPKGSFSTLEIQRTEQGDSAMYLCASSSLIDRTGLSYEQYFGPGTRLTVT.

The CDR3 bases are TGCAGTGCTAGCCCCCCCAGGGGGCGGGTGGGCACTGAAGCTTTCTTT. Translation gives CSASPPRGRVGTEAFF. The V call is TRBV20-1, the J call TRBJ1-1; 8 positions match TRBD1. The germline V gene encodes CDR1 DFQATT and CDR2 SNEGSKA (reference sequence). This CDR3 is built from 16 residues. Losses at the gene ends were 3 bases for V and 4 bases for J; bases not matched to a gene: 13.